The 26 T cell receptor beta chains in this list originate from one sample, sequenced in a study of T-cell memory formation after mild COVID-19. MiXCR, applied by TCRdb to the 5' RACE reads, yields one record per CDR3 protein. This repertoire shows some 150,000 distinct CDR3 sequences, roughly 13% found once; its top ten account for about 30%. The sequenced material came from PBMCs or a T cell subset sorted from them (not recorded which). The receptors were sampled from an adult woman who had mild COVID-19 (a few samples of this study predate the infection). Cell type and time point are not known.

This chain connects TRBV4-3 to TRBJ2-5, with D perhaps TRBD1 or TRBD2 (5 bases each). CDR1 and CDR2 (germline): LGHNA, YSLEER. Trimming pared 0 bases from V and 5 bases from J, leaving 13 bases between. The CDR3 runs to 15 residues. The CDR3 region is CASSQDQGARETQYF. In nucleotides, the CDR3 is TGCGCCAGCAGCCAAGACCAGGGAGCCCGGGAGACCCAGTACTTC.

CDR3 coding DNA: TGTGCCAGCAGAGCAGGACAGGGCTCCTACGAGCAGTACTTC. Translated, it gives CASRAGQGSYEQYF. The V gene is TRBV12-3 or TRBV12-4, the J gene TRBJ2-7, with 8 nucleotides matching TRBD1. J gave up 0 bases and V 6 bases, and 4 bases lay outside the gene matches. CDR3 size: 14 residues.

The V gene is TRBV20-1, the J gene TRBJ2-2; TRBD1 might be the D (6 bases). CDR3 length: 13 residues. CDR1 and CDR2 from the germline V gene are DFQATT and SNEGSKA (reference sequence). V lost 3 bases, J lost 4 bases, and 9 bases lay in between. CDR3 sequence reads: CSARDSFTGELFF. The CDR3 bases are TGCAGTGCTAGGGACAGCTTCACCGGGGAGCTGTTTTTT.

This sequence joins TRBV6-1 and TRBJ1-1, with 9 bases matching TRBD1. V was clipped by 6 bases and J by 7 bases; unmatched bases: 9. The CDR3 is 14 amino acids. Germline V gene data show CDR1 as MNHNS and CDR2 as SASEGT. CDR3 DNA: TGTGCCAGCAGAGAGAATGGACAGGGGAATGAAGCTTTCTTT. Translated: CASRENGQGNEAFF.

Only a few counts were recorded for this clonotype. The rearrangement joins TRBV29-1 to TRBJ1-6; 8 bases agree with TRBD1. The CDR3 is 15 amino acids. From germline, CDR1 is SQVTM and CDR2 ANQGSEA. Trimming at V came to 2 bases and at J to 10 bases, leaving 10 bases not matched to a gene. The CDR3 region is CSVEPQTGVNSPLHF. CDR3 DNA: TGCAGCGTTGAACCCCAGACAGGGGTGAACTCACCCCTCCACTTT.

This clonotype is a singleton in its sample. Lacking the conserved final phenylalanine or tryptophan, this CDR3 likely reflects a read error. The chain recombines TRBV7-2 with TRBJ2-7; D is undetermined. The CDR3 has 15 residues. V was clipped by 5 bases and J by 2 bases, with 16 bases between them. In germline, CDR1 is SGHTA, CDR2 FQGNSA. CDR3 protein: CASSRTAAVPYEQYY. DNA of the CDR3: TGTGCCAGCAGCCGGACGGCGGCGGTCCCCTACGAGCAGTACTAC.

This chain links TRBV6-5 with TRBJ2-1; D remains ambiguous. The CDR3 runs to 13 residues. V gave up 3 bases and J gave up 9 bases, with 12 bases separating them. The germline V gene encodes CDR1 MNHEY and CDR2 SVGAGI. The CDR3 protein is CASSYDILGEQFF. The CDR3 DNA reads TGTGCCAGCAGTTATGACATATTAGGTGAGCAGTTCTTC.

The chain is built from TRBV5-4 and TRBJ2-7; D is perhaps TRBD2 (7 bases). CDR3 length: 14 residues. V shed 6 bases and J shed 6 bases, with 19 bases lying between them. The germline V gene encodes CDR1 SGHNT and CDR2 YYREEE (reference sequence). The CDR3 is CASTPESRGGEQYF. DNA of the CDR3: TGTGCCAGCACCCCGGAGAGTAGGGGGGGCGAGCAGTACTTC.

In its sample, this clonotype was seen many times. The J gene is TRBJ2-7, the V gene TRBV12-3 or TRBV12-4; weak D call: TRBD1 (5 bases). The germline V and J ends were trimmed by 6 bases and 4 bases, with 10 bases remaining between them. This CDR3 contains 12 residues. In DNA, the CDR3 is TGTGCCAGCAGCTTCAGGGTATACGAGCAGTACTTC. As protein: CASSFRVYEQYF.

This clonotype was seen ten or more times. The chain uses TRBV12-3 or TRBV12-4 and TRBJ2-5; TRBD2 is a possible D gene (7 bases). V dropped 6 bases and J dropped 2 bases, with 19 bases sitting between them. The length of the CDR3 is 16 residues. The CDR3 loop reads CASRPSGGGSQETQYF. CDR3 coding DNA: TGTGCCAGCAGGCCCTCGGGCGGGGGCTCTCAAGAGACCCAGTACTTC.

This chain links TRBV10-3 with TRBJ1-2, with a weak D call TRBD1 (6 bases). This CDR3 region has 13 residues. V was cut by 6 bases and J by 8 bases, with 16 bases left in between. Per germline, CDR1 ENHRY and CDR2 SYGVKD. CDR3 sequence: CAISDETGRGYTF. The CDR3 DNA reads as TGTGCCATCAGCGATGAGACAGGCCGGGGCTACACCTTC.

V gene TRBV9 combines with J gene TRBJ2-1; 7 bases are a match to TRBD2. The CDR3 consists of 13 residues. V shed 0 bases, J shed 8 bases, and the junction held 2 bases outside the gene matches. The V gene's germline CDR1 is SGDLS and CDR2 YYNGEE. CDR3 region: CASSVATSDEQFF. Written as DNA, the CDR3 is TGTGCCAGCAGCGTAGCCACTAGCGATGAGCAGTTCTTC.

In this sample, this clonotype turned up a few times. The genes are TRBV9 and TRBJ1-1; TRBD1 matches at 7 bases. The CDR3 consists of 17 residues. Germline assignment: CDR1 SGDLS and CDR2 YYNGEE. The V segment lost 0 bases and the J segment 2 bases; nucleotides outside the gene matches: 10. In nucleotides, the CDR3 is TGTGCCAGCAGCGTAGGAAGCGGGACAGACTTAAACACTGAAGCTTTCTTT. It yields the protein CASSVGSGTDLNTEAFF.

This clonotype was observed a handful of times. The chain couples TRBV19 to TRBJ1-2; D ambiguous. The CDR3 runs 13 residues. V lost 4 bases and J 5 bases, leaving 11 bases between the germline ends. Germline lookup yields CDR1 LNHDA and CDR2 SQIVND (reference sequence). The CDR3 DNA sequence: TGTGCCAGTAGTAAAGGTATCCCATATGGCTACACCTTC. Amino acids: CASSKGIPYGYTF.

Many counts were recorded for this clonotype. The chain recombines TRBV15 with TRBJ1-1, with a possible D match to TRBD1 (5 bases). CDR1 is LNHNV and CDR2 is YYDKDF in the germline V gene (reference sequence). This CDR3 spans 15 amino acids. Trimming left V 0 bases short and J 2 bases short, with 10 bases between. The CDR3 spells CATSRESGLNTEAFF. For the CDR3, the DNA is TGTGCCACCAGCAGAGAATCGGGGCTTAACACTGAAGCTTTCTTT.

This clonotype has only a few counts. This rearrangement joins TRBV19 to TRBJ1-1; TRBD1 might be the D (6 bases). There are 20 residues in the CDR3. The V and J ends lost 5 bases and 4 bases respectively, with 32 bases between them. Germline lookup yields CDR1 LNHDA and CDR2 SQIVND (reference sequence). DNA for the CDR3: TGTGCCAGTAGTTCAGACAGTCTTGTCTATGGGGGCTTAGGATCCACTGAAGCTTTCTTT. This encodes CASSSDSLVYGGLGSTEAFF.

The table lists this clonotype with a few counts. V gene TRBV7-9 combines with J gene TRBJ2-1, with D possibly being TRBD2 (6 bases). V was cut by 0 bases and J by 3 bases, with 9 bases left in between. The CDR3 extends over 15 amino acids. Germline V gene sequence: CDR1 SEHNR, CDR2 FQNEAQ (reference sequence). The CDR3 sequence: CASSLASGVYNEQFF. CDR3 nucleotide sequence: TGTGCCAGCAGCTTAGCTAGCGGCGTCTACAATGAGCAGTTCTTC.

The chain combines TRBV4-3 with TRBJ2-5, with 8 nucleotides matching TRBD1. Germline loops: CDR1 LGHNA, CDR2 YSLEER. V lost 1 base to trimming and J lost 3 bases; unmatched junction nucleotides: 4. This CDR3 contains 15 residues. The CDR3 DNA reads TGCGCCAGCAGCCAAGGACAGGGGTTCGAAGAGACCCAGTACTTC. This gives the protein CASSQGQGFEETQYF.

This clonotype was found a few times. The CDR3 loop is CASSPPGTGDYEQYF. CDR3 sequence (DNA): TGTGCCAGCAGCCCTCCCGGGACAGGAGACTACGAGCAGTACTTC. The chain links TRBV4-2 to TRBJ2-7; 8 positions agree with TRBD1. The CDR3 runs 15 residues. V shed 4 bases and J 3 bases; nucleotides not matched to a gene: 8. Germline V gene sequence: CDR1 LGHNA, CDR2 YNFKEQ.

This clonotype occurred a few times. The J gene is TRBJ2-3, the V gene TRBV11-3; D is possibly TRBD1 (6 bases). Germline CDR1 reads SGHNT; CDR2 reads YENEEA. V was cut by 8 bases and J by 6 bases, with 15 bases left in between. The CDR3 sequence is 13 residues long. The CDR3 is CASRRGSEDTQYF. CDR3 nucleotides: TGTGCCAGCCGCAGGGGTAGCGAGGATACGCAGTATTTT.

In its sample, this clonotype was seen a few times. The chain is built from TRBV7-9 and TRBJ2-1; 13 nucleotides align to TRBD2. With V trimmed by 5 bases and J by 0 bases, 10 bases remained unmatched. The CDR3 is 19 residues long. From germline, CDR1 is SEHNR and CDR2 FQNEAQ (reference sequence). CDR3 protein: CASSRRGTSGVSSYNEQFF. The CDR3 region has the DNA TGTGCCAGCAGCCGTCGCGGGACTAGCGGGGTGAGCTCCTACAATGAGCAGTTCTTC.

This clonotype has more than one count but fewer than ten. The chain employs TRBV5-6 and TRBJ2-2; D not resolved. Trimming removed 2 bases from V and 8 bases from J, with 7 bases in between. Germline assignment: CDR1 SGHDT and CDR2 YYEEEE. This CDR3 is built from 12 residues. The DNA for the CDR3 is TGTGCCAGCAGCTTCCTCCTTGGGGAGCTGTTTTTT. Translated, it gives CASSFLLGELFF.

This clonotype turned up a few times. CDR3 protein: CASSLAGPVLGYTEAFF. CDR3 coding DNA: TGCGCCAGCAGCTTGGCCGGTCCAGTCCTCGGGTACACTGAAGCTTTCTTT. The rearrangement links TRBV5-1 to TRBJ1-1; D not resolved. The germline V gene encodes CDR1 SGHRS and CDR2 YFSETQ. Trimming pared 0 bases from V and 3 bases from J, leaving 18 bases between. The CDR3 length is 17 residues.

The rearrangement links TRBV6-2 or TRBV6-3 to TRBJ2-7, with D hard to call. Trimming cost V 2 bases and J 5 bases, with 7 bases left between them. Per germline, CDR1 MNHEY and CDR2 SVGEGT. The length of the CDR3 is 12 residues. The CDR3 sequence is CASSYGWNEQYF. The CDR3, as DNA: TGTGCCAGCAGTTACGGGTGGAACGAGCAGTACTTC.

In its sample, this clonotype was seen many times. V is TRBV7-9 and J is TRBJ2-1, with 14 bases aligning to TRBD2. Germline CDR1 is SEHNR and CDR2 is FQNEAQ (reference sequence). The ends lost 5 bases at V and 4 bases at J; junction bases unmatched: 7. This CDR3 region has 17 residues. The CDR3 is CASSAGTSGGPYNEQFF. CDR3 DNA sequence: TGTGCCAGCAGCGCAGGGACTAGCGGGGGCCCTTACAATGAGCAGTTCTTC. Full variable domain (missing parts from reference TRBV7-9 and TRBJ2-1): DTGVSQNPRHKITKRGQNVTFRCDPISEHNRLYWYRQTLGQGPEFLTYFQNEAQLEKSRLLSDRFSAERPKGSFSTLEIQRTEQGDSAMYLCASSAGTSGGPYNEQFFGPGTRLTVL.

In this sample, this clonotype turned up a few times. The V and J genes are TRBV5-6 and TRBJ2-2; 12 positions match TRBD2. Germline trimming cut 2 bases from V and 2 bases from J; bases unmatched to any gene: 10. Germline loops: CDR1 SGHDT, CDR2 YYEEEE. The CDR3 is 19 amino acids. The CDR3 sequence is CASSFLTSGGILNTGELFF. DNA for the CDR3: TGTGCCAGCAGCTTTCTCACTAGCGGGGGGATATTAAACACCGGGGAGCTGTTTTTT.